The clone carrying this T cell receptor (beta chain) was found a few times. The data were obtained in a study of regulatory T cells in long-lasting Graves disease. The time point: newly diagnosed GD, antithyroid drugs for less than 3 months. The TCR library used RNA extracted from PBMCs. CDR3 length: 14 residues. Germline assignment: CDR1 DFQATT and CDR2 SNEGSKA (reference sequence). The V end was cut by 1 base, the J end by 6 bases, with 12 bases between. Arm-PCR of CDR3 regions with iRepertoire HTBI primers generated TCR beta libraries. One entry per CDR3 protein, called by TCRdb with MiXCR from the multiplex PCR reads. The repertoire includes about 300,000 distinct CDR3 sequences, approximately 20% of them detected once, and roughly 35% sits in the top ten.

The receptor was derived from a female donor with Graves disease. This specimen consisted of peripheral blood mononuclear cells (PBMCs), obtained at new diagnosis, from a patient treated with antithyroid drugs. The chain has TRBV20-1 and TRBJ2-2; D possibly uses TRBD1 or TRBD2 (5 bases each). The CDR3: CSARVGGVAGELFF. DNA of the CDR3: TGCAGTGCTAGAGTTGGGGGAGTCGCCGGGGAGCTGTTTTTT.